These T cell receptor beta chains were read from a single sample in a study of response to subunit inactivated influenza vaccine. TCRdb fed the RT-PCR reads into MiXCR, producing one record per CDR3 protein. Seen here are more than 700,000 distinct CDR3 sequences, around 20% observed once, and the top ten hold about a tenth. Material: PBMCs from blood, obtained 5 days after vaccination. These receptors were collected from a man over 45 who received an inactivated influenza vaccine. Both conserved end residues are part of each CDR3. D genes are given only for firm matches. The size entry is marked missing in some rows and otherwise reads once, few, many or a size class.

j_call,d_call,v_call,clone_size,cdr3_aa,cdr3_nt
TRBJ1-2,-,TRBV20-1,few,CSAQRGVNYGYTF,TGCAGTGCCCAGAGGGGAGTTAACTATGGCTACACCTTC
TRBJ2-2,-,TRBV27,many,CASSLSFPGELFF,TGTGCCAGCAGTTTATCCTTCCCCGGGGAGCTGTTTTTT
TRBJ2-5,-,TRBV7-2,-,CASSLGAGPEETQYF,TGTGCCAGCAGCTTAGGTGCGGGGCCGGAAGAGACCCAGTACTTC
TRBJ2-5,TRBD2,TRBV7-2,few,CASSHYPGLAGVETQYF,TGTGCCAGCAGCCATTATCCGGGACTAGCGGGAGTAGAGACCCAGTACTTC
TRBJ2-5,TRBD2,TRBV5-5,few,CASSPPGGQETQYF,TGTGCCAGCAGCCCCCCGGGGGGGCAAGAGACCCAGTACTTC
TRBJ1-4,-,TRBV7-2,-,CASSLVSGALEKLFF,TGTGCCAGCAGCTTAGTTTCAGGGGCGCTTGAAAAACTGTTTTTT
TRBJ2-7,TRBD1,TRBV5-1,-,CASMYGTGSQEQYF,TGCGCCAGCATGTACGGGACAGGATCTCAAGAGCAGTACTTC
TRBJ1-2,TRBD1,TRBV20-1,few,CSATPQTGLGYGYTF,TGCAGTGCTACCCCACAGACAGGGTTGGGCTATGGCTACACCTTC
TRBJ2-4,-,TRBV20-1,once,CSAFAQGGAKNIQYF,TGCAGTGCTTTTGCCCAAGGAGGGGCCAAAAACATTCAGTACTTC
TRBJ2-6,TRBD2,TRBV18,few,CASSVGLAGSLSGANVLTF,TGTGCCAGCTCAGTGGGACTAGCGGGATCACTCTCTGGGGCCAACGTCCTGACTTTC
TRBJ2-5,TRBD1,TRBV15,-,CATSMDRTGGETQYF,TGTGCCACCAGCATGGATAGAACAGGGGGAGAGACCCAGTACTTC
TRBJ2-3,TRBD2,TRBV6-5,once,CASSYSGRTSGGSTDTQYF,TGTGCCAGCAGTTACTCGGGGCGGACTAGCGGGGGGAGCACAGATACGCAGTATTTT
TRBJ1-1,-,TRBV5-1,-,CASSDTGAEAFF,TGCGCCAGCAGCGATACAGGTGCTGAAGCTTTCTTT
TRBJ1-1,-,TRBV7-2,-,CASSIKGGTEAFF,TGTGCCAGCAGCATCAAAGGGGGCACTGAAGCTTTCTTT
TRBJ2-5,-,TRBV10-3,few,CAISEYRDASGETQYF,TGTGCCATCAGTGAGTACCGGGACGCAAGCGGGGAGACCCAGTACTTC
TRBJ2-2,TRBD2,TRBV27,-,CASSLMTSGAGELFF,TGTGCCAGCAGTTTAATGACTAGCGGGGCCGGGGAGCTGTTTTTT
TRBJ2-3,-,TRBV4-3,few,CASSQALLVLSTDTQYF,TGCGCCAGCAGCCAAGCCCTTTTAGTCCTTAGCACAGATACGCAGTATTTT
TRBJ2-7,-,TRBV7-1,-,CAMSSGTQNEQYF,TGTGCCATGAGCTCCGGGACCCAGAACGAGCAGTACTTC
TRBJ2-1,-,TRBV15,-,CATTSWREEYNEQFF,TGTGCCACCACCTCATGGAGGGAGGAATACAATGAGCAGTTCTTC
TRBJ1-5,-,TRBV27,-,CASSFAGLNQPQHF,TGTGCCAGCAGTTTTGCAGGGCTCAATCAGCCCCAGCATTTT
TRBJ2-1,TRBD2,TRBV7-9,few,CASSLAGGTNEQFF,TGTGCCAGCAGCCTAGCGGGGGGGACCAATGAGCAGTTCTTC
TRBJ1-1,-,TRBV6-2/TRBV6-3,few,CASRPGSSAFF,TGTGCCAGCAGGCCGGGATCTTCAGCTTTCTTT